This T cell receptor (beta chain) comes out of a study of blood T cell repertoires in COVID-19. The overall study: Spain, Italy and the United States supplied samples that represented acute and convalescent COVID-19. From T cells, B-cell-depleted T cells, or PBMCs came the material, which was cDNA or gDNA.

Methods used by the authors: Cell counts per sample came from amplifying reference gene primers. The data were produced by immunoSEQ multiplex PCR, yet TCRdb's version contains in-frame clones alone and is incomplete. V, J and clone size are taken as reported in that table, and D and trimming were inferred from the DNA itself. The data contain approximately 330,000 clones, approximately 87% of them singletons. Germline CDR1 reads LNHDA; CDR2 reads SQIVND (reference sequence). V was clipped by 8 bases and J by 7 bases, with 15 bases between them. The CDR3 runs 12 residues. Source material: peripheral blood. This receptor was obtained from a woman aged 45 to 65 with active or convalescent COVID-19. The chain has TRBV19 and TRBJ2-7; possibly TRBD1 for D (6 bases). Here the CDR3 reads CASPPGTKEQYF. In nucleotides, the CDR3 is TGTGCCAGTCCCCCGGGGACAAAAGAGCAGTACTTC.